The 28 T cell receptor beta chains below come from one sample, sequenced in a study of molecular identifiers for immune sequencing clone quantification. TCRdb independently ran MiXCR on the PCR reads; one entry per CDR3 protein. This sample has more than 450,000 distinct CDR3 sequences, with less than 30% found just once. Source material: naive CD8+ T cells from blood, with Jurkat cell RNA spiked in. Described subset: FACS-sorted CD8+CD4-CCR7+CD45RA+ naive T cells. The source of these receptors is a human donor in good health. Some libraries in this study had Jurkat cell RNA spiked in.

J is TRBJ1-2 and V is TRBV19, with 8 bases matching TRBD1. The CDR3 has 15 residues. V was pared by 3 bases and J by 6 bases, with 9 bases of the junction left unmatched. Germline values: CDR1 LNHDA, CDR2 SQIVND (reference sequence). The CDR3 nucleotides are TGTGCCAGTAGTATCGGACAGGGAGGAAGTCATGGCTACACCTTC. Protein product: CASSIGQGGSHGYTF. Complete variable domain (other parts from reference TRBV19 and TRBJ1-2): DGGITQSPKYLFRKEGQNVTLSCEQNLNHDAMYWYRQDPGQGLRLIYYSQIVNDFQKGDIAEGYSVSREKKESFPLTVTSAQKNPTAFYLCASSIGQGGSHGYTFGSGTRLTVV.

Remarks on this clonotype: An end of the junction does not agree with germline; a read error may underlie this. This chain uses TRBV7-9 with TRBJ1-2, with no clear D. The CDR3 loop spans 14 amino acids. Germline V gene lookup returns CDR1 SEHNR and CDR2 FQNEAQ (reference sequence). The CDR3 here is CASSLGAVGYDYTF. The CDR3 DNA reads as TGTGCCAGCAGCTTAGGGGCAGTTGGCTATGACTACACCTTC. The full variable domain, completed using reference TRBV7-9 and TRBJ1-2, is DTGVSQNPRHKITKRGQNVTFRCDPISEHNRLYWYRQTLGQGPEFLTYFQNEAQLEKSRLLSDRFSAERPKGSFSTLEIQRTEQGDSAMYLCASSLGAVGYDYTFGSGTRLTVV.

This clonotype showed up many times. This chain links TRBV12-3 or TRBV12-4 with TRBJ2-3; 7 positions match TRBD1. Unmatched junction bases numbered 6, after V lost 5 bases and J lost 1 base. The CDR3 runs to 15 residues. CDR3 DNA: TGTGCCAGCAGTGACCCCACAGGGGGCACAGATACGCAGTATTTT. Amino acids: CASSDPTGGTDTQYF.

This clonotype was picked up many times. V is TRBV5-1 and J is TRBJ2-5; 11 bases line up with TRBD2. This CDR3 has 15 amino acids. Per the germline V gene, CDR1 is SGHRS and CDR2 is YFSETQ. V gave up 4 bases and J gave up 5 bases; unmatched junction bases: 7. The CDR3 DNA reads as TGCGCCAGCAGCCCGACGACTAGCGGGGTTGAGACCCAGTACTTC. It encodes CASSPTTSGVETQYF.

Concerning this clonotype: Its ends do not fully match the called genes, so a read error is possible. The rearrangement uses TRBV6-5 and TRBJ2-7; 7 bases align to TRBD2. This CDR3 region has 15 residues. Germline values: CDR1 MNHEY, CDR2 SVGAGI. The CDR3 bases are TGTGCCAGAAGTTACACCTCTAGCGGAGACTACGAGCAGTACTTC. Translated, it gives CARSYTSSGDYEQYF.

This clonotype has a handful of counts. The V gene is TRBV11-2, the J gene TRBJ1-2; tentative D call: TRBD1 (5 bases). The V end lost 6 bases, the J end lost 7 bases, and 18 bases lay between the germline ends. Germline CDR1 reads SGHAT; CDR2 reads FQNNGV. CDR3 length equals 14 residues. CDR3 in amino acids: CASSQAGDRFGYTF. CDR3 DNA: TGTGCCAGCAGTCAAGCGGGGGATAGGTTTGGCTACACCTTC. Drawing the rest from reference TRBV11-2 and TRBJ1-2, the complete variable domain is EAGVAQSPRYKIIEKRQSVAFWCNPISGHATLYWYQQILGQGPKLLIQFQNNGVVDDSQLPKDRFSAERLKGVDSTLKIQPAKLEDSAVYLCASSQAGDRFGYTFGSGTRLTVV.

This clonotype was counted between two and nine times. The V call is TRBV20-1, the J call TRBJ2-7; D remains ambiguous. CDR1 and CDR2 (germline): DFQATT, SNEGSKA (reference sequence). The CDR3 covers 14 residues. The V end lost 6 bases, the J end lost 4 bases, and 19 bases lay between the germline ends. CDR3 residues: CSAGVIGSGYEQYF. The CDR3 nucleotides are TGCAGTGCCGGCGTTATTGGGTCCGGGTACGAGCAGTACTTC.

The chain links TRBV6-1 to TRBJ2-7; D remains unclear. Between the trimmed V and J ends, which lost 7 bases and 5 bases, there was a span of 12 bases. CDR1 is MNHNS and CDR2 is SASEGT in the germline V gene. This CDR3 has 12 residues. The CDR3 sequence is CASIRANHEQYF. For the CDR3, the DNA is TGTGCCAGCATAAGGGCGAACCACGAGCAGTACTTC.

CDR3 DNA sequence: TGTGCCATCAGTGAGTCAGCGGGACAGGGGGTGGGTCAGCCCCAGCATTTT. This gives the protein CAISESAGQGVGQPQHF. The J gene is TRBJ1-5, the V gene TRBV10-3; the match to TRBD1 covers 11 bases. The trim removed 0 bases at V and 6 bases at J, leaving 7 bases unmatched. Germline CDR1 ENHRY, CDR2 SYGVKD. The CDR3 extends over 17 amino acids.

The V gene is TRBV6-2 or TRBV6-3, the J gene TRBJ2-1; 10 bases align to TRBD2. The germline CDR1 and CDR2 sequences are MNHEY and SVGEGT. The CDR3 covers 20 residues. Losses at the gene ends were 4 bases for V and 0 bases for J; bases not matched to a gene: 15. CDR3 nucleotide sequence: TGTGCCAGCAGTTCCAGGATAGCGGGGGGCTCCTCTAGCTCCTACAATGAGCAGTTCTTC. This translates into CASSSRIAGGSSSSYNEQFF.

Comments on this clonotype: Since the CDR3 does not end with the conserved phenylalanine or tryptophan, this likely comes from a read error. This chain uses TRBV20-1 with TRBJ1-1, with 8 positions matching TRBD1. This CDR3 has 19 residues. V lost 0 bases to trimming and J lost 4 bases; unmatched junction nucleotides: 19. Germline values: CDR1 DFQATT, CDR2 SNEGSKA (reference sequence). Here the CDR3 DNA reads TGCAGTGCTAGAGAGTGGGGGAGGACAGGGCCAATAAAGGGCACTGAAGCTTTCCTT. Translating it yields CSAREWGRTGPIKGTEAFL.

Comments on this clonotype: A much bigger clone sits one base away, suggesting this may be a read error. The genes are TRBV7-9 and TRBJ2-2; perhaps D is TRBD1 or TRBD2 (5 bases each). CDR1 SEHNR and CDR2 FQNEAQ come from the germline V gene (reference sequence). This CDR3 has 13 residues. CDR3 sequence (DNA): TGTGCCAGCAGCTTAATGAACACCGGGGACCTGTTTTTT. Its protein is CASSLMNTGDLFF.

This chain links TRBV7-9 with TRBJ1-1; D is uncertain. Trimming removed 5 bases from V and 1 base from J, with 11 bases in between. This CDR3 is 14 amino acids long. In germline, CDR1 is SEHNR, CDR2 FQNEAQ (reference sequence). The CDR3 protein is CASSPVQENTEAFF. CDR3 nucleotides: TGTGCCAGCAGCCCCGTCCAGGAGAACACTGAAGCTTTCTTT.

For this clonotype: Sequence at one end of the junction differs from germline and may be a read error. J is TRBJ2-1 and V is TRBV6-2 or TRBV6-3; no definite D call. CDR1 is MNHEY and CDR2 is SVGEGT in the germline V gene. The CDR3 has 12 residues. CDR3 loop: CARSYSDNEQFF. CDR3 DNA sequence: TGTGCCCGCAGTTACTCGGACAATGAGCAGTTCTTC.

Regarding this clonotype: A much larger clone lies a single base off, so this may be a read error. V usage is TRBV6-2 or TRBV6-3 and J usage is TRBJ2-6; D unclear. The V gene lost 8 bases and the J gene lost 8 bases, with 7 bases spanning the gap. Germline CDR1 reads MNHEY; CDR2 reads SVGEGT. CDR3 length: 11 amino acids. The CDR3 here is CASSYPNVLTF. CDR3 DNA sequence: TGTGCCAGCTCCTATCCCAACGTCCTGACTTTC.

At least ten counts were recorded for this clonotype. The CDR3 loop reads CASSGQDEQYF. As DNA, the CDR3 is TGTGCCAGCAGTGGACAGGACGAGCAGTACTTC. The chain couples TRBV6-1 to TRBJ2-7, with D tentatively TRBD1 (6 bases). This CDR3 contains 11 residues. Trimming pared 4 bases from V and 5 bases from J, leaving 6 bases between. Germline values: CDR1 MNHNS, CDR2 SASEGT.

This clonotype was detected many times. The rearrangement joins TRBV7-6 to TRBJ2-7, with D possibly TRBD1 on 6 matching bases. The V end was cut by 5 bases, the J end by 0 bases, with 20 bases between. This CDR3 is built from 17 residues. Germline loops: CDR1 SGHVS, CDR2 FNYEAQ. The CDR3: CASSPATGTPSSYEQYF. The CDR3 DNA sequence: TGTGCCAGCAGCCCAGCTACCGGGACACCAAGCTCCTACGAGCAGTACTTC.

This clonotype was counted at least ten times. V and J are TRBV10-3 and TRBJ1-3; TRBD1 matches 11 bases. From germline, CDR1 is ENHRY and CDR2 SYGVKD. V was clipped by 4 bases and J by 2 bases; unmatched bases: 1. This CDR3 region has 15 residues. The CDR3, as DNA: TGTGCCATCAGTGGGACAGGGGGCACTGGAAACACCATATATTTT. The encoded protein is CAISGTGGTGNTIYF.

CDR3 DNA sequence: TGTGCCAGCAGCCACCCGGGACAGGGTCTTCACGGCTACACCTTC. Translated, it gives CASSHPGQGLHGYTF. The rearrangement uses TRBV14 and TRBJ1-2; TRBD1 aligns across 9 bases. V lost 3 bases and J lost 8; bases outside the gene matches: 10. The germline V gene has CDR1 SGHDN and CDR2 FVKESK. The CDR3 spans 15 residues. Drawing the rest from reference TRBV14 and TRBJ1-2, the complete variable domain is EAGVTQFPSHSVIEKGQTVTLRCDPISGHDNLYWYRRVMGKEIKFLLHFVKESKQDESGMPNNRFLAERTGGTYSTLKVQPAELEDSGVYFCASSHPGQGLHGYTFGSGTRLTVV.

This clonotype occurred a few times. The chain employs TRBV5-1 and TRBJ2-5; D is uncertain. Trimming cost V 4 bases and J 2 bases, with 15 bases left between them. Germline V gene lookup returns CDR1 SGHRS and CDR2 YFSETQ. The length of the CDR3 is 15 residues. For the CDR3, the DNA is TGCGCCAGCAGCCAAGATAGTACACCACAAGAGACCCAGTACTTC. Protein: CASSQDSTPQETQYF.

This chain joins TRBV5-6 and TRBJ1-1; TRBD1 is a possible D gene (5 bases). Per germline, CDR1 SGHDT and CDR2 YYEEEE. V was trimmed by 4 bases and J by 1 base, leaving 8 bases between them. CDR3 length equals 13 residues. The chain's CDR3 is CASSAGANTEAFF. The DNA for the CDR3 is TGTGCCAGCAGCGCCGGGGCGAACACTGAAGCTTTCTTT.

This clonotype was seen ten or more times. The chain links TRBV12-3 or TRBV12-4 to TRBJ1-4; D is ambiguous. Trimming pared 6 bases from V and 0 bases from J, leaving 8 bases between. The CDR3 sequence is 14 residues long. The CDR3 bases are TGTGCCAGCAGATCCACCGCAACTAATGAAAAACTGTTTTTT. Encoded protein: CASRSTATNEKLFF.

As to this clonotype: A read error may account for a junction end that differs from germline. The V gene is TRBV9, the J gene TRBJ2-7; the D gene is possibly TRBD1 (6 bases). In germline, CDR1 is SGDLS, CDR2 YYNGEE. The CDR3 consists of 14 residues. The CDR3 DNA follows: TGTGCCAGCAGCGTTGAGGGGGTGCCCTACGGGCAGTACTTC. It yields the protein CASSVEGVPYGQYF.

This clonotype came up a few times. V and J are TRBV9 and TRBJ1-6; 7 bases agree with TRBD1. The CDR3 loop spans 17 amino acids. CDR1 and CDR2 (germline): SGDLS, YYNGEE. V shed 3 bases, J shed 6 bases, and the junction held 12 bases outside the gene matches. CDR3 DNA: TGTGCCAGCAGCGAACGGGACAGCTCCCACATTAATTCACCCCTCCACTTT. Protein product: CASSERDSSHINSPLHF.

This clonotype was counted a few times. The chain is built from TRBV6-6 and TRBJ2-1, with 11 bases aligning to TRBD2. The V gene's germline CDR1 is MNHNY and CDR2 SVGAGI (reference sequence). The CDR3 is 15 amino acids. V shed 6 bases and J 5 bases; nucleotides not matched to a gene: 6. This CDR3 reads CASRPTSGGNNEQFF. CDR3 in DNA: TGTGCCAGCAGACCAACTAGCGGGGGCAACAATGAGCAGTTCTTC.

This clonotype has only a few counts. V and J are TRBV7-9 and TRBJ2-3, with a weak D call TRBD2 (6 bases). Per germline, CDR1 SEHNR and CDR2 FQNEAQ (reference sequence). CDR3 size: 16 residues. Trimming removed 7 bases from V and 1 base from J, with 18 bases in between. CDR3 sequence reads: CASTSGWGVGTDTQYF. In nucleotides, the CDR3 is TGTGCCAGCACCTCCGGGTGGGGGGTAGGCACAGATACGCAGTATTTT.

This chain connects TRBV9 to TRBJ2-7; unclear D gene. Germline CDR1 SGDLS, CDR2 YYNGEE. The CDR3 sequence is 14 residues long. The V end lost 0 bases, the J end lost 1 base, and 8 bases lay between the germline ends. The CDR3 protein is CASSVGYGSYEQYF. The CDR3 DNA reads TGTGCCAGCAGCGTAGGGTATGGTTCCTACGAGCAGTACTTC.

Remarks on this clonotype: One base away lies a much larger clone, so this may be a sequencing read error. The V gene is TRBV7-9, the J gene TRBJ2-5, with a tentative D call TRBD2 (5 bases). CDR1 is SEHNR, CDR2 FQNEAQ, per germline (reference sequence). The CDR3 is made up of 14 amino acids. The CDR3 bases are TGTGCCAGCAGCCCCCTGGGGAGCCAAAAGACCCAGTACTTC. It translates to CASSPLGSQKTQYF.